This entry lists 27 T cell receptor beta chains sequenced from one sample in a study of blood T cell repertoires in COVID-19. TCRdb keeps only in-frame clones here, not all; method: immunoSEQ multiplex PCR. Altogether around 68,000 clones are present, around 87% being singletons, with the ten largest covering 16%. The sample comprised peripheral blood. These receptors were obtained from a man aged 40-50 years with COVID-19, enrolled during active disease.

This clone was observed a single time. The V and J genes are TRBV19 and TRBJ1-5, with no clear D. V was pared by 4 bases and J by 2 bases, with 9 bases between. The CDR3 loop spans 14 amino acids. Germline loops: CDR1 LNHDA, CDR2 SQIVND (reference sequence). CDR3 nucleotides: TGTGCCAGTAGTACGACGAGGGGCAATCAGCCCCAGCATTTT. Its protein is CASSTTRGNQPQHF.

The chain has TRBV15 and TRBJ1-4, with D perhaps matching TRBD1 (6 bases). Germline V CDR1 and CDR2: LNHNV, YYDKDF (reference sequence). Trimming shortened V by 1 base and J by 8 bases, and 11 bases separated the two germline ends. This CDR3 comprises 14 residues. CDR3 coding DNA: TGTGCCACCAGCAGAGTTGGACAGTTGGAAAAACTGTTTTTT. This gives the protein CATSRVGQLEKLFF.

This chain uses TRBV6-5 with TRBJ1-1, with D hard to call. Germline assignment: CDR1 MNHEY and CDR2 SVGAGI. The CDR3 has 14 amino acids. Trimming cost V 2 bases and J 2 bases, with 9 bases left between them. The CDR3 protein is CASSYRVVNTEAFF. CDR3 sequence (DNA): TGTGCCAGCAGTTACCGGGTGGTTAACACTGAAGCTTTCTTT.

The chain uses TRBV12-5 and TRBJ2-1; D is possibly TRBD2 (6 bases). CDR1 and CDR2 (germline): LGHNT, FRNRAP. The CDR3 length is 14 residues. The V end was cut by 3 bases, the J end by 3 bases, with 9 bases between. CDR3 in DNA: TGTGCTAGTGGTTTAGGGACTCTCTACAATGAGCAGTTCTTC. Translated, it gives CASGLGTLYNEQFF.

The CDR3 sequence is CASSSPQTGNEKLFF. As DNA, the CDR3 is TGCGCCAGCAGCAGCCCCCAGACAGGGAATGAAAAACTGTTTTTT. The chain employs TRBV5-1 and TRBJ1-4, with 7 positions matching TRBD1. The CDR3 spans 15 residues. Germline CDR1 is SGHRS and CDR2 is YFSETQ. Losses at the gene ends were 4 bases for V and 5 bases for J; bases not matched to a gene: 8.

V is TRBV4-2 and J is TRBJ1-3; D remains unclear. Per germline, CDR1 LGHNA and CDR2 YNFKEQ. The CDR3 is 13 amino acids. Deletions cut 6 bases from V and 4 bases from J, with 10 bases between. CDR3 sequence: CASSPQAGNTIYF. The CDR3, as DNA: TGTGCCAGCAGTCCCCAGGCCGGAAACACCATATATTTT.

J is TRBJ1-2 and V is TRBV19; D ambiguous. There are 11 residues in the CDR3. Per germline, CDR1 LNHDA and CDR2 SQIVND (reference sequence). V was cut by 7 bases and J by 3 bases, with 6 bases left in between. CDR3 in amino acids: CASTSHYGYTF. CDR3 DNA: TGTGCCAGTACCTCCCACTATGGCTACACCTTC.

This chain uses TRBV18 with TRBJ1-1, with 7 nucleotides matching TRBD1. V was clipped by 3 bases and J by 2 bases; unmatched bases: 3. CDR3 length equals 14 residues. Germline lookup yields CDR1 KGHSH and CDR2 LQKENI. The CDR3, as DNA: TGTGCCAGCTCACCGACAGGGTTTAACACTGAAGCTTTCTTT. This translates into CASSPTGFNTEAFF.

This clone was seen once. Written as DNA, the CDR3 is TGTGCCAGCAGCTTTGAACAGGACTATGGCTACACCTTC. Its protein is CASSFEQDYGYTF. The genes are TRBV5-5 and TRBJ1-2, with a possible D match to TRBD1 (5 bases). Trimming removed 2 bases from V and 3 bases from J, with 8 bases in between. Germline V gives CDR1 SGHKS, CDR2 YYEKEE (reference sequence). CDR3 length: 13 residues. Supplemented by reference TRBV5-5 and TRBJ1-2, the full variable domain reads DAGVTQSPTHLIKTRGQQVTLRCSPISGHKSVSWYQQVLGQGPQFIFQYYEKEERGRGNFPDRFSARQFPNYSSELNVNALLLGDSALYLCASSFEQDYGYTFGSGTRLTVV.

This clone has only one observation. The chain recombines TRBV2 with TRBJ1-2; D may be TRBD1 (6 bases). This CDR3 has 13 amino acids. Trimming stripped 2 bases from V and 6 bases from J, with 10 bases between. Germline loops: CDR1 SNHLY, CDR2 FYNNEI. This CDR3 reads CASSETGFHGYTF. CDR3 nucleotides: TGTGCCAGCAGTGAAACAGGGTTCCATGGCTACACCTTC.

The rearrangement links TRBV7-9 to TRBJ2-2; 10 positions agree with TRBD2. Germline trimming cut 1 base from V and 6 bases from J; bases unmatched to any gene: 11. From germline, CDR1 is SEHNR and CDR2 FQNEAQ (reference sequence). The CDR3 runs to 18 residues. This CDR3 reads CASSLVGQAGLASGELFF. The CDR3 DNA is TGTGCCAGCAGCTTAGTGGGCCAGGCGGGACTAGCGTCCGGGGAGCTGTTTTTT.

The V and J genes are TRBV29-1 and TRBJ2-5, with unresolved D. The germline V and J ends were trimmed by 4 bases and 2 bases, with 14 bases remaining between them. The CDR3 is 14 residues long. The germline V gene encodes CDR1 SQVTM and CDR2 ANQGSEA. CDR3 residues: CSVALSRSQETQYF. CDR3 nucleotides: TGCAGCGTTGCCTTATCGCGGAGTCAAGAGACCCAGTACTTC.

This clone was seen a single time. The genes are TRBV5-1 and TRBJ2-5, with D hard to call. Trimming stripped 0 bases from V and 1 base from J, with 7 bases between. Germline CDR1 and CDR2: SGHRS and YFSETQ. The CDR3 runs 14 residues. In DNA, the CDR3 is TGCGCCAGCAGCTTGGAACAGATCCAAGAGACCCAGTACTTC. It is translated as CASSLEQIQETQYF.

CDR3 nucleotide sequence: TGTGCCAGCAGCTTGGGGGGCTACTCACCCCTCCACTTT. It yields the protein CASSLGGYSPLHF. The gene calls are TRBV5-6 and TRBJ1-6; D possibly corresponds to TRBD1 (5 bases). The germline V gene encodes CDR1 SGHDT and CDR2 YYEEEE. V shed 0 bases and J shed 10 bases, with 8 bases lying between them. The CDR3 runs to 13 residues.

The chain is built from TRBV2 and TRBJ2-3; no clear D gene. The V gene lost 1 base and the J gene lost 2 bases, with 7 bases spanning the gap. Germline V gene lookup returns CDR1 SNHLY and CDR2 FYNNEI. The CDR3 runs 14 residues. In DNA, the CDR3 is TGTGCCAGCAGTGAAGGGCAGAACACAGATACGCAGTATTTT. The encoded protein is CASSEGQNTDTQYF.

The chain couples TRBV9 to TRBJ2-5; 8 nucleotides line up with TRBD2. From germline, CDR1 is SGDLS and CDR2 YYNGEE. The CDR3 covers 13 residues. V lost 6 bases, J lost 0 bases, and 1 base stayed unmatched. CDR3 sequence: CASNSGNQETQYF. CDR3 nucleotide sequence: TGTGCCAGCAATAGCGGGAACCAAGAGACCCAGTACTTC.

The chain couples TRBV5-1 to TRBJ1-6, with D perhaps TRBD1 (5 bases). The germline V and J ends were trimmed by 4 bases and 0 bases, with 11 bases remaining between them. The CDR3 consists of 16 residues. The germline CDR1 and CDR2 sequences are SGHRS and YFSETQ. The CDR3 is CASSPQASSYNSPLHF. As DNA, the CDR3 is TGCGCCAGCAGCCCACAGGCAAGCTCCTATAATTCACCCCTCCACTTT.

In DNA, the CDR3 is TGTGCCAGCAGCGTAGGAACCGCGGGCACTGAAGCTTTCTTT. The encoded protein is CASSVGTAGTEAFF. The chain has TRBV9 and TRBJ1-1, with D unresolved. The germline V and J ends were trimmed by 0 bases and 4 bases, with 10 bases remaining between them. The length of the CDR3 is 14 residues. Germline CDR1 and CDR2: SGDLS and YYNGEE. Based on the CDR3 plus reference TRBV9 and TRBJ1-1, the full variable domain is DSGVTQTPKHLITATGQRVTLRCSPRSGDLSVYWYQQSLDQGLQFLIQYYNGEERAKGNILERFSAQQFPDLHSELNLSSLELGDSALYFCASSVGTAGTEAFFGQGTRLTVV.

V gene TRBV18 combines with J gene TRBJ2-6, with a weak D call TRBD1 (6 bases). Per germline, CDR1 KGHSH and CDR2 LQKENI. The CDR3 extends over 16 amino acids. The germline V and J ends were trimmed by 5 bases and 0 bases, with 11 bases remaining between them. CDR3 loop: CASSSTGISGANVLTF. The CDR3 DNA reads as TGTGCCAGCTCATCCACAGGGATCTCTGGGGCCAACGTCCTGACTTTC.

This chain connects TRBV5-4 to TRBJ2-5, with D possibly being TRBD1 (6 bases). Germline CDR1 and CDR2: SGHNT and YYREEE (reference sequence). The length of the CDR3 is 16 residues. Trimming took 4 bases from V and 3 from J, leaving 19 bases between them. The CDR3 spells CASSPAPGQTEETQYF. DNA for the CDR3: TGTGCCAGCAGCCCTGCCCCAGGACAGACCGAAGAGACCCAGTACTTC.

This clone is a singleton in its sample. V gene TRBV30 combines with J gene TRBJ1-3; D perhaps matches TRBD1 (5 bases). Germline assignment: CDR1 GTSNPN and CDR2 SVGIG (reference sequence). The CDR3 totals 18 residues. Trimming took 3 bases from V and 1 from J, leaving 22 bases between them. CDR3 DNA sequence: TGTGCCTGGAGGGGTCTCGGGATGCAGGGACTTTCTGGAAACACCATATATTTT. Translated: CAWRGLGMQGLSGNTIYF.

The rearrangement joins TRBV18 to TRBJ1-3, with 7 bases fitting TRBD1. Germline V lookup: CDR1 KGHSH, CDR2 LQKENI. The V and J ends lost 3 bases and 0 bases, in that order; junction bases with no gene match: 2. This CDR3 has 15 residues. The CDR3 nucleotides are TGTGCCAGCTCACCCAGGACAGGCTCTGGAAACACCATATATTTT. Translated, it gives CASSPRTGSGNTIYF.

This clone has a handful of counts. The chain recombines TRBV5-1 with TRBJ1-1, with 10 positions matching TRBD1. CDR3 size: 15 residues. Trimming cost V 4 bases and J 1 base; bases outside gene matches: 4. Germline V CDR1 and CDR2: SGHRS, YFSETQ. CDR3 residues: CASSPGQGPNTEAFF. The CDR3 DNA reads TGCGCCAGCAGCCCGGGACAGGGGCCGAACACTGAAGCTTTCTTT.

This clone was detected a few times. The chain recombines TRBV14 with TRBJ1-1; D gene unclear. CDR1 is SGHDN, CDR2 FVKESK, per germline. V was pared by 1 base and J by 4 bases, with 10 bases between. The CDR3 has 14 residues. The CDR3 DNA is TGTGCCAGCAGCCAAGTTACGCGGGGCACTGAAGCTTTCTTT. The encoded protein is CASSQVTRGTEAFF.

In regard to this clone: Germline and junction disagree at one end, which may indicate a read error. The rearrangement links TRBV4-1 to TRBJ2-7; the match to TRBD2 covers 9 bases. Germline loops: CDR1 MGHRA, CDR2 YSYEKL. This CDR3 is built from 17 residues. CDR3 DNA sequence: TGCGCCAGCAGCCAAGAAGTCTCTAGCGGGGCCTCCCACGAGCAGTACTTC. It encodes CASSQEVSSGASHEQYF.

V and J are TRBV27 and TRBJ1-5; possible D gene TRBD1, 6 bases. The CDR3 loop spans 14 amino acids. With 5 bases removed from V and 7 bases from J, the gap between germline ends came to 15 bases. The germline CDR1 and CDR2 sequences are MNHEY and SMNVEV (reference sequence). The CDR3 is CASSEARTVQPQHF. The CDR3 DNA sequence: TGTGCCAGCAGTGAGGCCCGGACAGTCCAGCCCCAGCATTTT.

J is TRBJ1-4 and V is TRBV29-1, with D possibly being TRBD1 (6 bases). Germline V gene data show CDR1 as SQVTM and CDR2 as ANQGSEA. Trimming took off 4 bases at V and 10 bases at J, with 13 bases between the two ends. The CDR3 is made up of 12 amino acids. In DNA, the CDR3 is TGCAGCGTTGTTGGGGGGGCAGGAAAACTGTTTTTT. Its translation is CSVVGGAGKLFF.